This T cell receptor beta chain was identified during a study of a mutant IDH1 vaccine in newly diagnosed glioma. Overall study context: Patients got radiotherapy, temozolomide, or both beforehand, and most got both.

Indicated time point: baseline, week 1 (first vaccination visit). Treatment denoted: pre-vaccination baseline after standard-of-care therapy. Donor tumors were new WHO grade 3 or 4 IDH1-mutant, ATRX-lost astrocytomas. Broader study findings: Pseudoprogression apparently tracked independently of changes in top peripheral T cell clonotypes.

V was trimmed by 5 bases and J by 3 bases, leaving 7 bases between them. CDR1 and CDR2 from the germline V gene are DFQATT and SNEGSKA (reference sequence). The CDR3 runs 11 residues. Clones were read by immunoSEQ multiplex PCR, and TCRdb kept only the in-frame ones, dropping some. The sample shows about 16,000 clones, approximately 92% of them seen only once. To note about this clone: Antigen: not known.

The clonotype comes from a woman in her thirties or forties with glioma. Some clones in this sample may be carry-over from other donors' samples. Sequenced here: PBMCs, sampled from a glioma patient treated with radiotherapy, temozolomide or both. The chain employs TRBV20-1 and TRBJ1-2, with D maybe TRBD1 (5 bases). The CDR3 protein is CSAGADYGYTF. DNA for the CDR3: TGCAGTGCTGGGGCGGACTATGGCTACACCTTC.